These 27 T cell receptor beta chains originate from one sample sequenced in a study of shared clonotypes between healthy human individuals (dated by TCRdb to the early 2020s). The library was prepared using the immunoSEQ multiplex PCR assay. In TCRdb, the immuneACCESS table is reduced to in-frame sequences with V and J assigned. These tables do not hold every clone; where another copy was compared, an unresolved V gene accounts for under half, and the others remain unexplained. The sample includes about 1,500,000 clones, with roughly 97% observed a single time. The ten most abundant clones make up over 1% of the sample. The sequenced material came from naive CD4+ T cells sorted from blood. Interpreted using the paper, the cell subset or site label stands for: CD45RA+ positively selected. These TCRs come from a man aged 25 to 45 in good health.

V and J are TRBV5-1 and TRBJ2-1, with 9 bases lining up with TRBD1. Germline CDR1 and CDR2: SGHRS and YFSETQ. V shed 0 bases, J shed 7 bases, and the junction held 5 bases outside the gene matches. The CDR3 consists of 15 residues. DNA of the CDR3: TGCGCCAGCAGCTTGGGAGAGACAGGGGGTAATGAGCAGTTCTTC. Translation: CASSLGETGGNEQFF.

The chain carries TRBV7-9 and TRBJ1-5; weak D call: TRBD1 (5 bases). V was pared by 4 bases and J by 3 bases, with 22 bases between. Germline-derived CDR1 and CDR2 are SEHNR and FQNEAQ (reference sequence). The CDR3 covers 18 residues. The chain's CDR3 is CASSSRPGDGGFNQPQHF. The CDR3 nucleotides read TGTGCCAGCAGCTCCCGCCCGGGGGACGGTGGGTTCAATCAGCCCCAGCATTTT.

V gene TRBV28 combines with J gene TRBJ2-1, with D possibly matching TRBD1 (6 bases). This CDR3 comprises 12 residues. Looked up from germline, CDR1 is MDHEN and CDR2 is SYDVKM. Trimming shortened V by 10 bases and J by 4 bases, and 11 bases separated the two germline ends. This chain's CDR3 is CATGTSYNEQFF. CDR3 bases: TGTGCCACCGGGACATCTTACAATGAGCAGTTCTTC.

This chain links TRBV7-3 with TRBJ2-2; D is possibly TRBD1 (6 bases). The CDR3 is 15 amino acids. CDR1 SGHTA and CDR2 FQGTGA come from the germline V gene. Trimming left V 5 bases short and J 3 bases short, with 13 bases between. CDR3 sequence reads: CASSPRGSDTGELFF. The CDR3 DNA sequence: TGTGCCAGCAGCCCGAGGGGGAGTGACACCGGGGAGCTGTTTTTT.

The rearrangement links TRBV30 to TRBJ2-1; D perhaps matches TRBD1 (7 bases). Between the trimmed V and J ends, which lost 5 bases and 0 bases, there was a span of 20 bases. The CDR3 sequence is 17 residues long. Germline V lookup: CDR1 GTSNPN, CDR2 SVGIG (reference sequence). The CDR3 sequence is CAWARRRQGGSYNEQFF. The CDR3 DNA is TGTGCCTGGGCCCGAAGAAGACAGGGAGGCTCCTACAATGAGCAGTTCTTC.

The chain has TRBV5-1 and TRBJ2-3; 8 nucleotides line up with TRBD1. Trimming at V came to 4 bases and at J to 1 base, leaving 5 bases not matched to a gene. This CDR3 is 15 amino acids long. CDR1 is SGHRS, CDR2 YFSETQ, per germline. The DNA of the CDR3 is TGCGCCAGCAGCCCACCGGGACAGGGCACAGATACGCAGTATTTT. Translating it yields CASSPPGQGTDTQYF.

In DNA form, the CDR3 reads TGCAGCGTCGCCGGGACAGGGGAAAACAATGAGCAGTTCTTC. It encodes CSVAGTGENNEQFF. This chain joins TRBV29-1 and TRBJ2-1; the match to TRBD1 covers 10 bases. CDR1 and CDR2 (germline): SQVTM, ANQGSEA. This CDR3 spans 14 amino acids. V dropped 6 bases and J dropped 5; count of bases not matched to a gene: 7.

V usage is TRBV30 and J usage is TRBJ1-5; tentatively, D is TRBD1 (6 bases). The CDR3 covers 16 residues. Per the germline V gene, CDR1 is GTSNPN and CDR2 is SVGIG (reference sequence). V was trimmed by 1 base and J by 1 base, leaving 14 bases between them. The CDR3 sequence: CAWSEITGISNQPQHF. In DNA form, the CDR3 reads TGTGCCTGGAGTGAAATAACAGGGATAAGCAATCAGCCCCAGCATTTT.

The chain joins TRBV7-6 to TRBJ2-7; 9 bases map to TRBD2. The CDR3 runs to 15 residues. The V and J ends lost 5 bases and 5 bases, in that order; junction bases with no gene match: 10. Germline V lookup: CDR1 SGHVS, CDR2 FNYEAQ. This CDR3 is CASSPLASGMNEQYF. CDR3 coding DNA: TGTGCCAGCAGCCCCCTGGCTAGCGGGATGAACGAGCAGTACTTC.

This rearrangement joins TRBV5-1 to TRBJ2-6; 9 bases are a match to TRBD1. The V gene's germline CDR1 is SGHRS and CDR2 YFSETQ. V lost 7 bases and J lost 0; bases outside the gene matches: 23. CDR3 length: 22 residues. The CDR3 spells CASGRDRVSRGRSISGANVLTF. CDR3 nucleotide sequence: TGCGCCAGCGGAAGGGACAGGGTAAGCCGGGGAAGGTCGATCTCTGGGGCCAACGTCCTGACTTTC.

For this clone: This specimen includes other DNA sequences encoding the same CDR3. This chain uses TRBV2 with TRBJ2-7; D unresolved. The V gene's germline CDR1 is SNHLY and CDR2 FYNNEI. The CDR3 is made up of 12 amino acids. Trimming pared 2 bases from V and 1 base from J, leaving 3 bases between. The CDR3 sequence: CASSEQSYEQYF. The DNA of the CDR3 is TGTGCCAGCAGTGAACAGTCCTACGAGCAGTACTTC. The entire variable domain, with the rest obtained from reference TRBV2 and TRBJ2-7, is as follows: EPEVTQTPSHQVTQMGQEVILRCVPISNHLYFYWYRQILGQKVEFLVSFYNNEISEKSEIFDDQFSVERPDGSNFTLKIRSTKLEDSAMYFCASSEQSYEQYFGPGTRLTVT.

About this clone: Additional DNA sequences in this sample encode the identical CDR3. V gene TRBV6-1 combines with J gene TRBJ1-2; D possibly corresponds to TRBD1 (6 bases). Germline CDR1 MNHNS, CDR2 SASEGT. The CDR3 length is 13 residues. V lost 2 bases and J lost 8, with 12 bases in between. The CDR3: CASSELQGGGYTF. DNA for the CDR3: TGTGCCAGCAGTGAATTACAGGGTGGAGGCTACACCTTC.

V gene TRBV9 combines with J gene TRBJ1-1; 9 nucleotides agree with TRBD1. The length of the CDR3 is 15 residues. V shed 3 bases, J shed 1 base, and the junction held 4 bases outside the gene matches. Germline lookup yields CDR1 SGDLS and CDR2 YYNGEE. The CDR3 is CASSDSTGGNTEAFF. In DNA, the CDR3 is TGTGCCAGCAGCGATTCGACAGGGGGGAACACTGAAGCTTTCTTT.

The V and J genes are TRBV7-8 and TRBJ2-2; D uncertain. This CDR3 is 13 amino acids long. Germline lookup yields CDR1 SGHVS and CDR2 FQNEAQ. The ends were cut back, 1 base at V and 4 bases at J, with 4 bases in the middle. CDR3 protein: CASSLGFTGELFF. The DNA of the CDR3 is TGTGCCAGCAGCTTAGGGTTCACCGGGGAGCTGTTTTTT.

This clone was seen a single time. The sample contains more than one DNA sequence encoding this CDR3. V and J are TRBV5-1 and TRBJ2-7; no firm D call. Germline CDR1 and CDR2: SGHRS and YFSETQ. The CDR3 sequence is 13 residues long. Trimming shortened V by 4 bases and J by 1 base, and 9 bases separated the two germline ends. The CDR3 sequence: CASSPTGSYEQYF. The CDR3 DNA reads as TGCGCCAGCAGCCCGACTGGATCCTACGAGCAGTACTTC. The whole variable domain, filled in from reference TRBV5-1 and TRBJ2-7, reads KAGVTQTPRYLIKTRGQQVTLSCSPISGHRSVSWYQQTPGQGLQFLFEYFSETQRNKGNFPGRFSGRQFSNSRSEMNVSTLELGDSALYLCASSPTGSYEQYFGPGTRLTVT.

This clone was seen ten or more times. The sample carries other DNA sequences with the same CDR3. V and J are TRBV2 and TRBJ1-5, with TRBD1 matching 9 bases. The CDR3 totals 13 residues. Trimming at V came to 7 bases and at J to 4 bases, leaving 2 bases not matched to a gene. CDR1 is SNHLY and CDR2 is FYNNEI in the germline V gene. CDR3 in DNA: TGTGCCAGCACCGGGACAGGGAATCAGCCCCAGCATTTT. Translation gives CASTGTGNQPQHF.

The chain couples TRBV7-9 to TRBJ1-4; D may be TRBD1 (5 bases). Germline V gene data show CDR1 as SEHNR and CDR2 as FQNEAQ (reference sequence). This CDR3 is 15 amino acids long. The V end was cut by 3 bases, the J end by 1 base, with 9 bases between. The CDR3 coding sequence is TGTGCCAGCAGCTTCGGAAGGGGAACTAATGAAAAACTGTTTTTT. Residues: CASSFGRGTNEKLFF.

V gene TRBV21-1 combines with J gene TRBJ2-7; the table calls TRBD1, which could not be checked here. TRBV21-1 is deemed a pseudogene. The CDR3 loop spans 15 amino acids. The CDR3, as DNA: TGTGCCAGCAGCAAAGCCGGGACAGGGATTAGTGTGCAGTACTTC. Its protein product is CASSKAGTGISVQYF.

This rearrangement joins TRBV7-7 to TRBJ2-5; D gene unclear. Trimming stripped 2 bases from V and 5 bases from J, with 15 bases between. CDR1 and CDR2 from the germline V gene are SSHAT and FNYEAQ (reference sequence). The CDR3 is made up of 15 amino acids. CDR3 bases: TGTGCCAGCAGCTTAAGGTCGCAATTGTCGGAGACCCAGTACTTC. Amino acid sequence: CASSLRSQLSETQYF. The whole variable domain, filled in from reference TRBV7-7 and TRBJ2-5, reads GAGVSQSPRYKVTKRGQDVTLRCDPISSHATLYWYQQALGQGPEFLTYFNYEAQPDKSGLPSDRFSAERPEGSISTLTIQRTEQRDSAMYRCASSLRSQLSETQYFGPGTRLLVL.

CDR3 residues: CASGEGGKEGYTF. In DNA, the CDR3 is TGTGCCTCCGGGGAGGGTGGGAAGGAAGGCTACACCTTC. The chain combines TRBV10-3 with TRBJ1-2; unclear D gene. Trimming took 11 bases from V and 8 from J, leaving 21 bases between them. There are 13 residues in the CDR3. The germline CDR1 and CDR2 sequences are ENHRY and SYGVKD.

The CDR3 protein is CASTVQLRSYEQYF. CDR3 in DNA: TGTGCCAGCACTGTACAGCTTCGTTCCTACGAGCAGTACTTC. This chain connects TRBV2 to TRBJ2-7; D is unresolved. The CDR3 covers 14 residues. Germline CDR1 is SNHLY and CDR2 is FYNNEI. V shed 7 bases and J shed 1 base, with 14 bases lying between them.

This chain joins TRBV7-9 and TRBJ2-2; D gene ambiguous. The CDR3 is 16 amino acids. Trimming removed 0 bases at V and 3 bases at J, with 11 bases between. Per germline, CDR1 SEHNR and CDR2 FQNEAQ (reference sequence). CDR3 sequence: CASSLAGGIDTGELFF. CDR3 DNA: TGTGCCAGCAGCTTAGCAGGTGGGATAGACACCGGGGAGCTGTTTTTT.

CDR3 sequence (DNA): TGTGCCAGCAGTTCCCCCTACAGGGGCCGGTATGGCTACACCTTC. It yields the protein CASSSPYRGRYGYTF. This sequence joins TRBV28 and TRBJ1-2, with TRBD1 matching over 7 bases. CDR3 length: 15 residues. The V and J ends lost 4 bases and 5 bases, in that order; junction bases with no gene match: 10. CDR1 is MDHEN, CDR2 SYDVKM, per germline.

The chain recombines TRBV5-5 with TRBJ1-1; 8 bases fit TRBD1. In germline, CDR1 is SGHKS, CDR2 YYEKEE (reference sequence). This CDR3 spans 16 amino acids. J was trimmed by 5 bases and V by 4 bases; bases with no gene match: 13. CDR3 amino acids: CASSPLRGRVGTEAFF. DNA for the CDR3: TGTGCCAGCAGCCCCCTCAGGGGGCGAGTAGGAACTGAAGCTTTCTTT.

A note on this clone: The identical CDR3 is also encoded by other nucleotide sequences in the sample. V gene TRBV5-4 combines with J gene TRBJ2-5; 10 bases are shared with TRBD2. This CDR3 is built from 15 residues. The J segment lost 4 bases and the V segment lost 2 bases, leaving 5 bases of the junction unmatched. The germline V gene encodes CDR1 SGHNT and CDR2 YYREEE (reference sequence). This CDR3 reads CASSLVAGGRETQYF. The CDR3 bases are TGTGCCAGCAGCTTAGTAGCGGGGGGACGAGAGACCCAGTACTTC.

The V and J genes are TRBV5-1 and TRBJ2-1; TRBD2 is a possible D gene (6 bases). The CDR3 covers 16 residues. V lost 5 bases to trimming and J lost 0 bases, with 15 bases between them. Looked up from germline, CDR1 is SGHRS and CDR2 is YFSETQ. CDR3 sequence reads: CASSEQAGSSYNEQFF. The CDR3 DNA is TGCGCCAGCAGTGAACAGGCGGGGAGCTCCTACAATGAGCAGTTCTTC.

The chain is built from TRBV2 and TRBJ1-4, with 8 bases lining up with TRBD1. V gave up 2 bases and J gave up 8 bases; unmatched junction bases: 10. Germline CDR1 reads SNHLY; CDR2 reads FYNNEI. CDR3 size: 16 residues. The CDR3 DNA sequence: TGTGCCAGCAGTGAAAGCCAGGGGGCGATGGACGAAAAACTGTTTTTT. Translation gives CASSESQGAMDEKLFF.